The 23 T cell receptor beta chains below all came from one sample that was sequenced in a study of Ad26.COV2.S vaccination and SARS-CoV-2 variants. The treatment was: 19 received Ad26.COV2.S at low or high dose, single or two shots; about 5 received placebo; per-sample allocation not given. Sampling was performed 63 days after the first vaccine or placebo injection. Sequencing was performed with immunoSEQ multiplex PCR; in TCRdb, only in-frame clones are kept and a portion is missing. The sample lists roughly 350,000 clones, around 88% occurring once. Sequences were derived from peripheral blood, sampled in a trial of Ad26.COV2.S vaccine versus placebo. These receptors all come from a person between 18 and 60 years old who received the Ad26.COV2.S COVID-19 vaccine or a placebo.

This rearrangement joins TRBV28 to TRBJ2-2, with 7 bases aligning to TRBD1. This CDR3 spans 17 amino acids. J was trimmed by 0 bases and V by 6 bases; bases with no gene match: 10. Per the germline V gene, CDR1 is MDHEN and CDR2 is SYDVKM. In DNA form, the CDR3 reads TGTGCCAGCAGCCCGACAGGGAACCAGGCGAACACCGGGGAGCTGTTTTTT. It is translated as CASSPTGNQANTGELFF. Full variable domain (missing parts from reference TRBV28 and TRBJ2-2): DVKVTQSSRYLVKRTGEKVFLECVQDMDHENMFWYRQDPGLGLRLIYFSYDVKMKEKGDIPEGYSVSREKKERFSLILESASTNQTSMYLCASSPTGNQANTGELFFGEGSRLTVL.

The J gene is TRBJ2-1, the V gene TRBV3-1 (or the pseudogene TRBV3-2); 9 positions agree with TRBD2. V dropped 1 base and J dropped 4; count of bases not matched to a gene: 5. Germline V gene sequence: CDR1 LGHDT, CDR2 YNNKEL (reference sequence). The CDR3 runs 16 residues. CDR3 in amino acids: CASSQGAGGMYNEQFF. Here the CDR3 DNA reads TGTGCCAGCAGCCAAGGGGCGGGGGGGATGTACAATGAGCAGTTCTTC.

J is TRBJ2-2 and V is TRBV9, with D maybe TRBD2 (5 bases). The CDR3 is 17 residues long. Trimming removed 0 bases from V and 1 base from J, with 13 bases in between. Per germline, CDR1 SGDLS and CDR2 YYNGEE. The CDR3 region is CASSVGVERKNTGELFF. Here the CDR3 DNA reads TGTGCCAGCAGCGTAGGGGTAGAGCGGAAGAACACCGGGGAGCTGTTTTTT.

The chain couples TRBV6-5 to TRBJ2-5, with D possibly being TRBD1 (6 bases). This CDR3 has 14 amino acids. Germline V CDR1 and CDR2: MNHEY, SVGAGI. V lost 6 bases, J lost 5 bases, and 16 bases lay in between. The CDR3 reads CASSKQGLDETQYF. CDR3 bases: TGTGCCAGCAGCAAACAGGGCTTGGATGAGACCCAGTACTTC.

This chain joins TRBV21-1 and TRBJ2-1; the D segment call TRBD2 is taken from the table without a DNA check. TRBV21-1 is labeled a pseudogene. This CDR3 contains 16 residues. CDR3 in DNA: TGTGCCAGCAGCAAAGCTCGCGGACTAGTTTACAATGAGCAGTTCTTC. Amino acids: CASSKARGLVYNEQFF.

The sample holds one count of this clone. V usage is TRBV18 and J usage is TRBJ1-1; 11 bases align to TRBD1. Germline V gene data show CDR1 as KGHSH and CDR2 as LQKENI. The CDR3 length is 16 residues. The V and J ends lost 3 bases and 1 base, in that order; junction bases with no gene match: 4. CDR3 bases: TGTGCCAGCTCACCTGGGACAGGGGGGGCGAACACTGAAGCTTTCTTT. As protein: CASSPGTGGANTEAFF.

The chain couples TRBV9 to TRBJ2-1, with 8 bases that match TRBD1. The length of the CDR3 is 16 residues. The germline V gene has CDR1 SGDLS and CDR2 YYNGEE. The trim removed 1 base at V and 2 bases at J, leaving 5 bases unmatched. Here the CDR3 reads CASSVPQGAAYNEQFF. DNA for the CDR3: TGTGCCAGCAGCGTACCCCAGGGGGCAGCCTACAATGAGCAGTTCTTC.

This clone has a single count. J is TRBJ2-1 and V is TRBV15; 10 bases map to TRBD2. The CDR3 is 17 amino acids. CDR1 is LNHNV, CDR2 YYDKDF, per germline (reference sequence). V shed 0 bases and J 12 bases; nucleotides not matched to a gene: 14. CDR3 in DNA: TGTGCCACCAGCAGAGATAAGCGGGAGGGCGACAAAGGTGGGCAGTTCTTC. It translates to CATSRDKREGDKGGQFF. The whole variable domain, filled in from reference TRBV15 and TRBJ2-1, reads DAMVIQNPRYQVTQFGKPVTLSCSQTLNHNVMYWYQQKSSQAPKLLFHYYDKDFNNEADTPDNFQSRRPNTSFCFLDIRSPGLGDTAMYLCATSRDKREGDKGGQFFGPGTRLTVL.

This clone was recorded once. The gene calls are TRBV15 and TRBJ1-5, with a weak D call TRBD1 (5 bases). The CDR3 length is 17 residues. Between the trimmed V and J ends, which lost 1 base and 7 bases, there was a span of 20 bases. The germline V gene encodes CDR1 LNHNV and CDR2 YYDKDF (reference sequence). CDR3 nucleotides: TGTGCCACCAGCAGAGGCCAGGGCCGGGACTTAGGGCAGCCCCAGCATTTT. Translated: CATSRGQGRDLGQPQHF.

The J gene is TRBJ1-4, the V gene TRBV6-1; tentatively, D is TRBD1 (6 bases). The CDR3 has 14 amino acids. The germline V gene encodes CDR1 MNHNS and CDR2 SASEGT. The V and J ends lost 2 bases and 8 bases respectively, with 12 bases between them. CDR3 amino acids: CASSELAGGEKLFF. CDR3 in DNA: TGTGCCAGCAGTGAACTGGCCGGGGGCGAAAAACTGTTTTTT.

CDR3: CASSFAGNTEAFF. Here the CDR3 DNA reads TGCGCCAGCAGCTTTGCGGGGAACACTGAAGCTTTCTTT. The chain joins TRBV5-1 to TRBJ1-1; D remains unclear. The CDR3 runs 13 residues. Germline CDR1 reads SGHRS; CDR2 reads YFSETQ. Trimming left V 2 bases short and J 1 base short, with 6 bases between.

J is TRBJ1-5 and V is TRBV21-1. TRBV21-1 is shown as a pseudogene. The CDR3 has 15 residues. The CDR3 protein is CASSKAQGGCQPQHF. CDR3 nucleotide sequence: TGTGCCAGCAGCAAAGCGCAGGGAGGGTGCCAGCCCCAGCATTTT.

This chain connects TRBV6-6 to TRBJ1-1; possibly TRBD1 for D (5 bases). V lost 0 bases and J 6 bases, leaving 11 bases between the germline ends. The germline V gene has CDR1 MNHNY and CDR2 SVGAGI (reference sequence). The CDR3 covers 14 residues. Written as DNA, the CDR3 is TGTGCCAGCAGTTACTCGACAGTTCTCCCTGAAGCTTTCTTT. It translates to CASSYSTVLPEAFF.

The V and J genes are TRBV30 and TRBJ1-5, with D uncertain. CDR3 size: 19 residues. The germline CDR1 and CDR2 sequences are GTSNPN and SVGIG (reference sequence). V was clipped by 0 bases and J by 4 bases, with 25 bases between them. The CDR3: CAWSVLSTGPSMRNQPQHF. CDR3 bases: TGTGCCTGGAGTGTACTTTCTACCGGGCCTTCTATGAGGAATCAGCCCCAGCATTTT. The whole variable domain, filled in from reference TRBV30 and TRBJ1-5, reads SQTIHQWPATLVQPVGSPLSLECTVEGTSNPNLYWYRQAAGRGLQLLFYSVGIGQISSEVPQNLSASRPQDRQFILSSKKLLLSDSGFYLCAWSVLSTGPSMRNQPQHFGDGTRLSIL.

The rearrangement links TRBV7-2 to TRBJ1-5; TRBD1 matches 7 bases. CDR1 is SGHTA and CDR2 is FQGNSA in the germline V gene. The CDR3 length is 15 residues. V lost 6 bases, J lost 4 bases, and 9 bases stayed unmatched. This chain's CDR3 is CASSPRDSTNQPQHF. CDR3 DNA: TGTGCCAGCAGTCCCAGGGACAGCACGAATCAGCCCCAGCATTTT.

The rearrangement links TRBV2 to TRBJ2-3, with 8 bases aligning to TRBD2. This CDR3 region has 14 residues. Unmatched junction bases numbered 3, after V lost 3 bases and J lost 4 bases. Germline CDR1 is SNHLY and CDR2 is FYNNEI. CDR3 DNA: TGTGCCAGCAGTGAGGCGGGGGGATCAGATACGCAGTATTTT. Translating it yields CASSEAGGSDTQYF.

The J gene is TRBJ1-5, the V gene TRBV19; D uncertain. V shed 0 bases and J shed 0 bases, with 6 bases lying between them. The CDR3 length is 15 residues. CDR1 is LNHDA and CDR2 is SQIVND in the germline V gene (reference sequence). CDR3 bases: TGTGCCAGTAGTATAGAGCAGAATAGCAATCAGCCCCAGCATTTT. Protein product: CASSIEQNSNQPQHF.

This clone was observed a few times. CDR3 bases: TGTGCCAGCAGCAACCGACCCGAGAACACCGGGGAGCTGTTTTTT. This codes for CASSNRPENTGELFF. The chain uses TRBV9 and TRBJ2-2; D unclear. The V end lost 4 bases, the J end lost 1 base, and 11 bases lay between the germline ends. The CDR3 loop spans 15 amino acids. Germline CDR1 SGDLS, CDR2 YYNGEE.

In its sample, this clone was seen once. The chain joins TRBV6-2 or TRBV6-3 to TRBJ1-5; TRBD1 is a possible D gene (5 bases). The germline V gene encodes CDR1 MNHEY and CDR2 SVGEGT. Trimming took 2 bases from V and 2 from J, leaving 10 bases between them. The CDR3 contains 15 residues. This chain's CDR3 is CASSYEGRGNQPQHF. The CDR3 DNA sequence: TGTGCCAGCAGTTACGAGGGCAGGGGCAATCAGCCCCAGCATTTT.

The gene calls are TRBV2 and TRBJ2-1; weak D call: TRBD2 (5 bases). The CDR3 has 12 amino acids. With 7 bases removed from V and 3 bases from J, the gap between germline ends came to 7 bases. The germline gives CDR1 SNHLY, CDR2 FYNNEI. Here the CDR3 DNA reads TGTGCCAGCATAGGGAGCTACAATGAGCAGTTCTTC. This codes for CASIGSYNEQFF.

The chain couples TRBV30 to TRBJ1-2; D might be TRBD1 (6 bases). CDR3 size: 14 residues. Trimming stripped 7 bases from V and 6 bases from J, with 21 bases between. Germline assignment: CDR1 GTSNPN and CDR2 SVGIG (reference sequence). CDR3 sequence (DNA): TGTGCCTCTACAGGGATCGGGGGAAAGAATGGCTACACCTTC. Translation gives CASTGIGGKNGYTF. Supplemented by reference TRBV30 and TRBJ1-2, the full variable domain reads SQTIHQWPATLVQPVGSPLSLECTVEGTSNPNLYWYRQAAGRGLQLLFYSVGIGQISSEVPQNLSASRPQDRQFILSSKKLLLSDSGFYLCASTGIGGKNGYTFGSGTRLTVV.

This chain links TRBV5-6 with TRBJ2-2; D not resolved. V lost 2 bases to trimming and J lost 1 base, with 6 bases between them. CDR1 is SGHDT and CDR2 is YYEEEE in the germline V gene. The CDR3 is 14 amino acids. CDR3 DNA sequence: TGTGCCAGCAGCTTAATGGAGAACACCGGGGAGCTGTTTTTT. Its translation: CASSLMENTGELFF.

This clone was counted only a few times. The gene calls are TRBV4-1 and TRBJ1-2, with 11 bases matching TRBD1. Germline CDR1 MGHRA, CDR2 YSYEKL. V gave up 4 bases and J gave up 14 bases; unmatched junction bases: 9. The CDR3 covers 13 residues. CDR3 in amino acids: CASSLPGQGGMTF. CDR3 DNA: TGCGCCAGCAGCCTTCCGGGACAGGGGGGTATGACCTTC.